One sample yielded the 14 T cell receptor beta chains listed below, sequenced in a study of blood T cell repertoires in COVID-19. Clones were read by immunoSEQ multiplex PCR, and TCRdb kept only the in-frame ones, dropping some. Of over 150,000 clones in the sample, around 83% were seen once. The sample taken for sequencing was peripheral blood. The source is a woman in her sixties or seventies with COVID-19, enrolled during active disease.

This clone has more than one count but fewer than ten. This rearrangement joins TRBV6-5 to TRBJ2-7, with TRBD2 as a possible D gene (5 bases). The CDR3 has 11 residues. The V end was cut by 8 bases, the J end by 3 bases, with 8 bases between. Germline values: CDR1 MNHEY, CDR2 SVGAGI. CDR3 coding DNA: TGTGCCAGCCGGGATTACTACGAGCAGTACGTC. Protein: CASRDYYEQYV.

The chain is built from TRBV14 and TRBJ1-4; D is unclear. Germline values: CDR1 SGHDN, CDR2 FVKESK. This CDR3 contains 15 residues. The V end lost 3 bases, the J end lost 8 bases, and 16 bases lay between the germline ends. This chain's CDR3 is CASSQENRAWEKLFF. In DNA form, the CDR3 reads TGTGCCAGCAGCCAGGAGAATCGCGCTTGGGAAAAACTGTTTTTT.

This rearrangement joins TRBV5-1 to TRBJ1-1; 7 bases fit TRBD1. The germline V gene encodes CDR1 SGHRS and CDR2 YFSETQ. The CDR3 covers 15 residues. Trimming took 6 bases from V and 1 from J; bases not matched to a gene: 9. CDR3 DNA: TGCGCCAGCACCACCCGACAGGGAGCGAACACTGAAGCTTTCTTT. Translated: CASTTRQGANTEAFF.

The chain recombines TRBV7-9 with TRBJ2-1, with 10 bases lining up with TRBD2. The V gene end was trimmed by 3 bases and the J gene end by 5 bases; junction bases not matched to a gene: 4. Germline V gene data show CDR1 as SEHNR and CDR2 as FQNEAQ (reference sequence). The CDR3 sequence is 15 residues long. CDR3 residues: CASSFKREGHNEQFF. CDR3 bases: TGTGCCAGCAGCTTCAAGCGGGAGGGCCACAATGAGCAGTTCTTC.

The chain employs TRBV5-1 and TRBJ2-3, with D tentatively TRBD2 (5 bases). Germline V gene data show CDR1 as SGHRS and CDR2 as YFSETQ. The V gene lost 7 bases and the J gene lost 4 bases, with 16 bases spanning the gap. The CDR3 spans 14 residues. CDR3 sequence (DNA): TGCGCCAGCCGAGTGGAGCGGATCCCAGATACGCAGTATTTT. This translates into CASRVERIPDTQYF.

The gene calls are TRBV30 and TRBJ2-1; D is unclear. The V end lost 0 bases, the J end lost 7 bases, and 7 bases lay between the germline ends. Per the germline V gene, CDR1 is GTSNPN and CDR2 is SVGIG (reference sequence). The CDR3 runs to 12 residues. CDR3 nucleotides: TGTGCCTGGAGTGTAACGAGAAATGAGCAGTTCTTC. This translates into CAWSVTRNEQFF.

The V gene is TRBV7-3, the J gene TRBJ1-1; possibly TRBD1 for D (5 bases). The germline V and J ends were trimmed by 0 bases and 6 bases, with 5 bases remaining between them. The length of the CDR3 is 12 residues. Germline assignment: CDR1 SGHTA and CDR2 FQGTGA. In DNA, the CDR3 is TGTGCCAGCAGCTTAACAGGGGCTGAAGCTTTCTTT. As protein: CASSLTGAEAFF.

The chain joins TRBV18 to TRBJ1-1, with D possibly matching TRBD1 (6 bases). V lost 10 bases, J lost 0 bases, and 12 bases lay in between. CDR3 size: 13 residues. Germline V gives CDR1 KGHSH, CDR2 LQKENI. The CDR3 sequence is CATQDSMNTEAFF. In DNA, the CDR3 is TGTGCCACCCAGGACAGCATGAACACTGAAGCTTTCTTT.

The rearrangement uses TRBV5-4 and TRBJ2-5, with TRBD1 matching 10 bases. Germline V gene data show CDR1 as SGHNT and CDR2 as YYREEE (reference sequence). The V segment lost 5 bases and the J segment 5 bases; nucleotides outside the gene matches: 9. The CDR3 has 15 residues. Here the CDR3 DNA reads TGTGCCAGCAGGCAGCAGACAGGGGGCGCCGAGACCCAGTACTTC. This sequence encodes CASRQQTGGAETQYF.

The chain carries TRBV6-6 and TRBJ1-1; a weak D match, TRBD1 (5 bases). The V gene's germline CDR1 is MNHNY and CDR2 SVGAGI (reference sequence). The CDR3 spans 14 residues. Trimming removed 5 bases from V and 8 bases from J, with 18 bases in between. CDR3 in DNA: TGTGCCAGCAGTGGCCTGGGAGGGGCGGGAGAAGCTTTCTTT. It specifies CASSGLGGAGEAFF.

The genes are TRBV5-1 and TRBJ1-2; 8 bases line up with TRBD1. Germline V lookup: CDR1 SGHRS, CDR2 YFSETQ. J lost 4 bases, V lost 6 bases, and 17 bases had no gene match. The CDR3 length is 17 residues. CDR3 loop: CASKSRPPGGPFYGYTF. DNA of the CDR3: TGCGCCAGCAAGTCCCGCCCCCCAGGGGGCCCATTCTATGGCTACACCTTC.

This chain connects TRBV20-1 to TRBJ2-5, with 16 bases matching TRBD2. V dropped 3 bases and J dropped 4; count of bases not matched to a gene: 8. Germline V gene sequence: CDR1 DFQATT, CDR2 SNEGSKA (reference sequence). This CDR3 comprises 17 residues. The CDR3 region is CSASGTSGRAQRETQYF. The CDR3 DNA reads TGCAGTGCTAGTGGGACTAGCGGGAGGGCCCAGAGAGAGACCCAGTACTTC.

This chain connects TRBV10-3 to TRBJ1-4; D not resolved. V was pared by 3 bases and J by 8 bases, with 10 bases between. Germline V CDR1 and CDR2: ENHRY, SYGVKD. The CDR3 covers 13 residues. CDR3 nucleotide sequence: TGTGCCATCAGTGAATCCGTCGGGGAAAAACTGTTTTTT. Encoded protein: CAISESVGEKLFF.

The rearrangement uses TRBV5-6 and TRBJ2-5; no clear D gene. The germline V gene encodes CDR1 SGHDT and CDR2 YYEEEE. With 0 bases removed from V and 5 bases from J, the gap between germline ends came to 5 bases. The CDR3 covers 12 residues. DNA for the CDR3: TGTGCCAGCAGCTTGGTGAGGGAGACCCAGTACTTC. It specifies CASSLVRETQYF.